The 16 T cell receptor beta chains listed next were all sequenced from one sample in a study of blood T cell repertoires in COVID-19. Libraries were prepared by immunoSEQ multiplex PCR; TCRdb keeps only in-frame clonotypes and omits some of them. This table holds some 110,000 clones, about 90% found once. Sequenced: peripheral blood. These receptors were obtained from a man aged 65 to 85 who had recovered from COVID-19.

This clone was detected once. J is TRBJ2-5 and V is TRBV11-2; D possibly corresponds to TRBD1 (6 bases). The CDR3 covers 14 residues. Germline lookup yields CDR1 SGHAT and CDR2 FQNNGV. Trimming removed 2 bases at V and 4 bases at J, with 11 bases between. As DNA, the CDR3 is TGTGCCAGCAGCTTATACAGGGTGGGAGAGACCCAGTACTTC. Its translation: CASSLYRVGETQYF.

This clone was found a few times. The chain links TRBV28 to TRBJ1-6, with D possibly TRBD1 on 6 matching bases. Germline CDR1 is MDHEN and CDR2 is SYDVKM. Trimming removed 3 bases at V and 0 bases at J, with 15 bases between. This CDR3 spans 18 amino acids. The CDR3 bases are TGTGCCAGCAGTTTCGCCCACAGGGTTAGCTCCTATAATTCACCCCTCCACTTT. Amino acid sequence: CASSFAHRVSSYNSPLHF.

The chain has TRBV3-1 (or the pseudogene TRBV3-2) and TRBJ1-5; TRBD1 matches at 9 bases. Germline V gives CDR1 LGHDT, CDR2 YNNKEL (reference sequence). CDR3 size: 17 residues. Trimming at V came to 0 bases and at J to 3 bases, leaving 6 bases not matched to a gene. The CDR3 loop reads CASSQDRGQGPNQPQHF. Written as DNA, the CDR3 is TGTGCCAGCAGCCAAGATCGGGGACAGGGCCCCAATCAGCCCCAGCATTTT.

V and J are TRBV4-3 and TRBJ1-6; D is perhaps TRBD1 (5 bases). The CDR3 loop spans 16 amino acids. CDR1 and CDR2 from the germline V gene are LGHNA and YSLEER. V lost 1 base and J 9 bases, leaving 16 bases between the germline ends. The DNA of the CDR3 is TGCGCCAGCAGCCAAGTCGGTGGGTTTGGGGCTTCACCCCTCCACTTT. Translation gives CASSQVGGFGASPLHF.

The genes are TRBV4-3 and TRBJ2-1; TRBD1 aligns across 11 bases. CDR1 is LGHNA and CDR2 is YSLEER in the germline V gene. Trimming cost V 3 bases and J 9 bases; bases outside gene matches: 22. This CDR3 has 20 amino acids. The chain's CDR3 is CASSQDPGTGGLAGDPEQFF. The CDR3 DNA sequence: TGCGCCAGCAGCCAGGATCCCGGGACAGGGGGGCTAGCGGGCGATCCTGAGCAGTTCTTC.

V is TRBV30 and J is TRBJ1-5, with 10 bases aligning to TRBD1. V trimming: 3 bases; J trimming: 2 bases; junction bases outside the gene matches: 4. The V gene's germline CDR1 is GTSNPN and CDR2 SVGIG (reference sequence). CDR3 size: 15 residues. The CDR3 loop is CAWRAGTGGNQPQHF. CDR3 DNA sequence: TGTGCCTGGAGAGCCGGGACAGGGGGCAATCAGCCCCAGCATTTT.

This clone has a single count. This chain uses TRBV6-5 with TRBJ1-1; TRBD1 aligns across 7 bases. The CDR3 runs to 14 residues. Trimming cost V 7 bases and J 0 bases; bases outside gene matches: 5. In germline, CDR1 is MNHEY, CDR2 SVGAGI. CDR3 region: CASTTTGLNTEAFF. The CDR3 coding sequence is TGTGCCAGCACCACGACAGGGCTGAACACTGAAGCTTTCTTT.

V usage is TRBV24-1 and J usage is TRBJ2-5; the match to TRBD1 covers 7 bases. Germline V gene data show CDR1 as KGHDR and CDR2 as SFDVKD. With 4 bases clipped from V and 5 bases from J, the junction kept 3 bases outside the gene matches. This CDR3 region has 13 residues. CDR3 in DNA: TGTGCCACCAGTGAAGGGGGCTGGGAGACCCAGTACTTC. It encodes CATSEGGWETQYF.

The chain's CDR3 is CASSYSPRGTYEQYF. CDR3 sequence (DNA): TGTGCCAGCAGTTACTCCCCCAGGGGGACCTACGAGCAGTACTTC. This chain joins TRBV6-5 and TRBJ2-7; 7 bases align to TRBD1. Per germline, CDR1 MNHEY and CDR2 SVGAGI. This CDR3 is built from 15 residues. V trimming: 0 bases; J trimming: 2 bases; junction bases outside the gene matches: 4.

The rearrangement links TRBV12-3 or TRBV12-4 to TRBJ2-2, with 8 bases aligning to TRBD1. V dropped 8 bases and J dropped 1; count of bases not matched to a gene: 0. CDR3 length: 13 residues. This CDR3 is CASGTGNTGELFF. CDR3 nucleotides: TGTGCCAGCGGGACAGGGAACACCGGGGAGCTGTTTTTT.

The chain uses TRBV10-3 and TRBJ2-2, with TRBD2 identical over 7 bases. Germline V gene sequence: CDR1 ENHRY, CDR2 SYGVKD. The CDR3 is 14 amino acids. The trim removed 10 bases at V and 10 bases at J, leaving 15 bases unmatched. The CDR3 here is CATLGGTIREELFF. The CDR3 DNA sequence: TGTGCCACCCTTGGTGGGACTATCCGCGAGGAGCTGTTTTTT.

V is TRBV2 and J is TRBJ2-2; 11 bases agree with TRBD2. From germline, CDR1 is SNHLY and CDR2 FYNNEI. J was trimmed by 0 bases and V by 6 bases; bases with no gene match: 3. CDR3 length: 16 residues. The CDR3 region has the DNA TGTGCCAGCAGCCTAGCGGGAGGCTCGAACACCGGGGAGCTGTTTTTT. As protein: CASSLAGGSNTGELFF.

This chain uses TRBV28 with TRBJ2-7; 11 bases are a match to TRBD1. The length of the CDR3 is 15 residues. CDR1 MDHEN and CDR2 SYDVKM come from the germline V gene. V dropped 5 bases and J dropped 4; count of bases not matched to a gene: 7. CDR3 residues: CASSPGDRGWYEQYF. The CDR3 nucleotides read TGTGCCAGCAGTCCAGGGGACAGGGGGTGGTACGAGCAGTACTTC.

The genes are TRBV6-5 and TRBJ2-3; 9 bases map to TRBD1. Per the germline V gene, CDR1 is MNHEY and CDR2 is SVGAGI. V gave up 5 bases and J gave up 3 bases; unmatched junction bases: 3. The CDR3 is 14 amino acids. The CDR3 sequence is CASSPGQGTDTQYF. The CDR3 DNA sequence: TGTGCCAGCAGTCCGGGACAGGGAACAGATACGCAGTATTTT.

This clone showed up just a few times. The chain is built from TRBV27 and TRBJ1-1, with D maybe TRBD1 (6 bases). Germline values: CDR1 MNHEY, CDR2 SMNVEV (reference sequence). This CDR3 spans 14 amino acids. V was clipped by 6 bases and J by 0 bases, with 11 bases between them. CDR3 residues: CASSRDTMNTEAFF. CDR3 in DNA: TGTGCCAGCAGCCGGGACACGATGAACACTGAAGCTTTCTTT.

This clone showed up just a few times. Here the CDR3 DNA reads TGCAGCGTTGAGAGGGTTGCCACTGAAGCTTTCTTT. It encodes CSVERVATEAFF. The chain has TRBV29-1 and TRBJ1-1; D ambiguous. Germline values: CDR1 SQVTM, CDR2 ANQGSEA. The CDR3 covers 12 residues. V dropped 3 bases and J dropped 4 bases, with 9 bases sitting between them. Filled out from reference TRBV29-1 and TRBJ1-1, the complete variable domain reads SAVISQKPSRDICQRGTSLTIQCQVDSQVTMMFWYRQQPGQSLTLIATANQGSEATYESGFVIDKFPISRPNLTFSTLTVSNMSPEDSSIYLCSVERVATEAFFGQGTRLTVV.